The clone carrying this TCR beta chain appeared many times. The data belong to a study of CD8 T cells in ankylosing spondylitis. TCRdb analysed the 5' RACE reads with MiXCR anew, one entry per CDR3 protein. The table has 150,000 to 200,000 distinct CDR3 sequences, roughly 18% seen once. Germline CDR1 DFQATT, CDR2 SNEGSKA (reference sequence). The CDR3 is made up of 15 amino acids. V shed 1 base and J 7 bases; nucleotides not matched to a gene: 13. The chain links TRBV20-1 to TRBJ2-7; 7 bases fit TRBD1. The sample consisted of blood, either unsorted or a sorted T cell fraction (not recorded which). This clonotype was obtained from a male donor with ankylosing spondylitis or in good health (not recorded which). CDR3 sequence: CSARGGGNRGYEQYF. DNA for the CDR3: TGCAGTGCTAGAGGAGGTGGGAACAGGGGATATGAGCAGTACTTC.